One sample yielded the 20 T cell receptor beta chains listed below, sequenced in a study of blood T cell repertoires in COVID-19. Method: immunoSEQ multiplex PCR; TCRdb's copy keeps in-frame clones and lacks some. The table includes roughly 63,000 clones, 70% to 85% detected once. Sequencing was carried out using peripheral blood. Source of these receptors: a human donor in a cohort sampled during active COVID-19.

This clone was seen once. V is TRBV13 and J is TRBJ1-6; D remains ambiguous. The CDR3 is 15 amino acids. Per germline, CDR1 PRHDT and CDR2 FYEKMQ (reference sequence). Trimming removed 3 bases at V and 4 bases at J, with 10 bases between. CDR3 in amino acids: CASSFNRDYNSPLHF. For the CDR3, the DNA is TGTGCCAGCAGCTTTAACAGAGATTATAATTCACCCCTCCACTTT. Based on the CDR3 plus reference TRBV13 and TRBJ1-6, the full variable domain is AAGVIQSPRHLIKEKRETATLKCYPIPRHDTVYWYQQGPGQDPQFLISFYEKMQSDKGSIPDRFSAQQFSDYHSELNMSSLELGDSALYFCASSFNRDYNSPLHFGNGTRLTVT.

This chain joins TRBV7-9 and TRBJ2-4; TRBD1 matches at 11 bases. The germline V gene has CDR1 SEHNR and CDR2 FQNEAQ (reference sequence). The V and J ends lost 3 bases and 10 bases, in that order; junction bases with no gene match: 2. This CDR3 is 13 amino acids long. CDR3 in amino acids: CASSLGTGGIQYF. In nucleotides, the CDR3 is TGTGCCAGCAGCTTGGGGACAGGGGGTATTCAGTACTTC.

CDR3 residues: CASSLDPLRRTEQFF. CDR3 DNA: TGTGCCAGCAGCTTAGATCCCCTAAGGAGGACCGAGCAGTTCTTC. The V and J genes are TRBV11-2 and TRBJ2-1; tentatively, D is TRBD2 (5 bases). Germline V gene sequence: CDR1 SGHAT, CDR2 FQNNGV. The CDR3 spans 15 residues. The germline V and J ends were trimmed by 0 bases and 10 bases, with 16 bases remaining between them.

This clone was observed once. The J gene is TRBJ2-3, the V gene TRBV11-2; tentative D call: TRBD2 (6 bases). Germline values: CDR1 SGHAT, CDR2 FQNNGV. Trimming stripped 6 bases from V and 7 bases from J, with 23 bases between. This CDR3 region has 16 residues. CDR3 residues: CASSFGSGYTVNTQYF. The CDR3 DNA follows: TGTGCCAGCAGTTTTGGGAGCGGGTATACCGTAAATACGCAGTATTTT.

This chain uses TRBV27 with TRBJ1-6; 10 bases line up with TRBD1. The V gene end was trimmed by 5 bases and the J gene end by 6 bases; junction bases not matched to a gene: 7. Germline CDR1 and CDR2: MNHEY and SMNVEV (reference sequence). There are 16 residues in the CDR3. The CDR3 spells CASSVMTGGVNSPLHF. CDR3 in DNA: TGTGCCAGCAGTGTCATGACAGGGGGCGTTAATTCACCCCTCCACTTT.

The chain combines TRBV12-3 or TRBV12-4 with TRBJ2-7; perhaps TRBD1 as D (5 bases). Trimming took 9 bases from V and 0 from J, leaving 12 bases between them. The length of the CDR3 is 13 residues. DNA for the CDR3: TGTGCCAGTCAGGACACCGCCTCCTACGAGCAGTACTTC. Translating it yields CASQDTASYEQYF.

This chain uses TRBV7-2 with TRBJ1-5; maybe TRBD1 (5 bases). V lost 7 bases and J 4 bases, leaving 17 bases between the germline ends. The CDR3 is made up of 15 amino acids. The germline gives CDR1 SGHTA, CDR2 FQGNSA. The CDR3 here is CASTLETGVNQPQHF. CDR3 bases: TGTGCCAGCACCCTGGAAACAGGCGTAAATCAGCCCCAGCATTTT.

V gene TRBV5-1 combines with J gene TRBJ2-1; D is perhaps TRBD1 (5 bases). CDR1 SGHRS and CDR2 YFSETQ come from the germline V gene. The CDR3 consists of 13 residues. The V end was cut by 4 bases, the J end by 5 bases, with 10 bases between. The CDR3 sequence: CASSMTADNEQFF. The CDR3 region has the DNA TGCGCCAGCAGCATGACAGCAGACAATGAGCAGTTCTTC.

V and J are TRBV9 and TRBJ1-2, with 8 bases fitting TRBD1. The CDR3 sequence is 15 residues long. The ends lost 0 bases at V and 6 bases at J; junction bases unmatched: 7. The germline V gene encodes CDR1 SGDLS and CDR2 YYNGEE. CDR3: CASSVDHRGTDGYTF. The CDR3, as DNA: TGTGCCAGCAGCGTAGACCACAGGGGGACTGATGGCTACACCTTC.

J is TRBJ2-1 and V is TRBV29-1; possibly TRBD2 for D (6 bases). The CDR3 is 17 amino acids. The V and J ends lost 7 bases and 7 bases respectively, with 29 bases between them. Per germline, CDR1 SQVTM and CDR2 ANQGSEA. For the CDR3, the DNA is TGCAGCGCCCTGAAGATACGGGAGTACCGACGGGGGAATGAGCAGTTCTTC. It yields the protein CSALKIREYRRGNEQFF.

The chain uses TRBV28 and TRBJ2-2, with TRBD2 identical over 10 bases. The trim removed 6 bases at V and 0 bases at J, leaving 4 bases unmatched. CDR1 and CDR2 from the germline V gene are MDHEN and SYDVKM. The CDR3 sequence is 16 residues long. CDR3 loop: CASRTGLASNTGELFF. DNA for the CDR3: TGTGCCAGCAGAACGGGACTAGCGTCGAACACCGGGGAGCTGTTTTTT.

The genes are TRBV24-1 and TRBJ1-5; D is possibly TRBD1 (5 bases). The V gene lost 2 bases and the J gene lost 9 bases, with 19 bases spanning the gap. The CDR3 length is 16 residues. Germline-derived CDR1 and CDR2 are KGHDR and SFDVKD. CDR3 nucleotide sequence: TGTGCCACCAGTGATTCGGTGTTAGGGGCGAGTCTGCCCCAGCATTTT. Encoded protein: CATSDSVLGASLPQHF.

The J gene is TRBJ2-1, the V gene TRBV4-2; 13 nucleotides match TRBD2. The V gene's germline CDR1 is LGHNA and CDR2 YNFKEQ. After removal of 2 bases from V and 6 bases from J, the junction contained 7 bases not matched to a gene. The CDR3 totals 17 residues. The CDR3 sequence: CASSQQLAGGRGNEQFF. The CDR3 coding sequence is TGTGCCAGCAGCCAACAACTAGCGGGAGGGCGGGGCAATGAGCAGTTCTTC.

This clone was seen more than once but under ten times. The V and J genes are TRBV11-2 and TRBJ1-1, with 7 bases fitting TRBD1. This CDR3 is built from 14 residues. V shed 3 bases, J shed 4 bases, and the junction held 5 bases outside the gene matches. Germline V gives CDR1 SGHAT, CDR2 FQNNGV. CDR3 in DNA: TGTGCCAGCAGCTTCAGGGGGGTTGTCACTGAAGCTTTCTTT. Residues: CASSFRGVVTEAFF.

CDR3 loop: CASKSGGRTDTQYF. The CDR3 nucleotides are TGTGCCAGTAAATCGGGGGGAAGGACAGATACGCAGTATTTT. The rearrangement links TRBV19 to TRBJ2-3; 7 bases agree with TRBD2. The V gene's germline CDR1 is LNHDA and CDR2 SQIVND (reference sequence). CDR3 length equals 14 residues. V lost 7 bases to trimming and J lost 3 bases; unmatched junction nucleotides: 7.

The CDR3 DNA is TGTGCCAGCAGCTTGGAGTTAAATCAGCCCCAGCATTTT. Translation gives CASSLELNQPQHF. V and J are TRBV7-7 and TRBJ1-5; D remains unclear. Trimming took 3 bases from V and 4 from J, leaving 7 bases between them. The germline V gene encodes CDR1 SSHAT and CDR2 FNYEAQ (reference sequence). The CDR3 is made up of 13 amino acids.

The gene calls are TRBV7-8 and TRBJ1-4, with 8 positions matching TRBD1. The CDR3 consists of 15 residues. After removal of 5 bases from V and 8 bases from J, the junction contained 10 bases not matched to a gene. The germline gives CDR1 SGHVS, CDR2 FQNEAQ. CDR3 amino acids: CASSPGQGGREKLFF. CDR3 in DNA: TGTGCCAGCAGCCCCGGACAGGGAGGGAGGGAAAAACTGTTTTTT.

The chain couples TRBV24-1 to TRBJ1-2, with 7 bases lining up with TRBD1. J was trimmed by 0 bases and V by 7 bases; bases with no gene match: 7. This CDR3 comprises 15 residues. The germline V gene has CDR1 KGHDR and CDR2 SFDVKD. This chain's CDR3 is CATSNRQGSNYGYTF. CDR3 sequence (DNA): TGTGCCACCAGCAACAGACAGGGATCTAACTATGGCTACACCTTC.

The V gene is TRBV19, the J gene TRBJ2-1, with TRBD2 matching 8 bases. V shed 9 bases and J 4 bases; nucleotides not matched to a gene: 11. This CDR3 contains 15 residues. Germline values: CDR1 LNHDA, CDR2 SQIVND (reference sequence). The DNA for the CDR3 is TGTGCCAGCTCACAGTCTAGCGGGCCTTACAATGAGCAGTTCTTC. It encodes CASSQSSGPYNEQFF. The full variable domain, its missing parts supplied by reference TRBV19 and TRBJ2-1, is DGGITQSPKYLFRKEGQNVTLSCEQNLNHDAMYWYRQDPGQGLRLIYYSQIVNDFQKGDIAEGYSVSREKKESFPLTVTSAQKNPTAFYLCASSQSSGPYNEQFFGPGTRLTVL.

This clone occurred once. V is TRBV5-1 and J is TRBJ1-4; no clear D. Germline loops: CDR1 SGHRS, CDR2 YFSETQ. This CDR3 has 15 residues. V was clipped by 4 bases and J by 0 bases, with 10 bases between them. The CDR3 spells CASSPTVTTNEKLFF. The CDR3 nucleotides are TGCGCCAGCAGCCCCACGGTGACAACTAATGAAAAACTGTTTTTT.